Each of the 14 T cell receptor beta chains below was sequenced from the same sample in a study of cytomegalovirus exposure and HLA in healthy donors. The assay was immunoSEQ multiplex PCR, and TCRdb's table has in-frame clones only and misses some. The data hold some 83,000 clones, with roughly 94% observed a single time. Sequencing was done on a sample of PBMCs. The receptors come from a young woman in good health and CMV-seropositive.

This chain uses TRBV5-1 with TRBJ2-7; D perhaps matches TRBD2 (5 bases). CDR1 is SGHRS and CDR2 is YFSETQ in the germline V gene. V was clipped by 0 bases and J by 2 bases, with 9 bases between them. The CDR3 covers 14 residues. The CDR3 region is CASSLDGGPYEQYF. The CDR3 DNA reads as TGCGCCAGCAGCTTGGACGGAGGACCCTACGAGCAGTACTTC.

On this clone: One end of the junction does not line up with germline, which may come from a read error. J is TRBJ2-3 and V is TRBV19; D remains ambiguous. The CDR3 runs to 14 residues. Per the germline V gene, CDR1 is LNHDA and CDR2 is SQIVND (reference sequence). The CDR3 sequence is CASSLDSSTDTQYF. In DNA form, the CDR3 reads TGTGCCAGTAGTTTAGACTCCAGCACAGATACGCAGTATTTT.

The V and J genes are TRBV27 and TRBJ1-2; 7 bases map to TRBD1. The V gene end was trimmed by 2 bases and the J gene end by 8 bases; junction bases not matched to a gene: 5. CDR3 length: 13 residues. The germline CDR1 and CDR2 sequences are MNHEY and SMNVEV (reference sequence). The DNA for the CDR3 is TGTGCCAGCAGTTTAAACAGGGGCAGGGGCTACACCTTC. Protein product: CASSLNRGRGYTF.

The rearrangement links TRBV7-3 to TRBJ2-5; possible D gene TRBD1, 5 bases. The germline V gene encodes CDR1 SGHTA and CDR2 FQGTGA. Trimming left V 6 bases short and J 7 bases short, with 15 bases between. CDR3 length: 13 residues. In DNA, the CDR3 is TGTGCCAGCAGTCCAACCACCACAGGGACCCAGTACTTC. Its translation is CASSPTTTGTQYF.

The chain recombines TRBV6-1 with TRBJ2-5; 7 nucleotides match TRBD1. V lost 2 bases to trimming and J lost 5 bases; unmatched junction nucleotides: 11. CDR3 length equals 16 residues. The germline V gene has CDR1 MNHNS and CDR2 SASEGT. The CDR3 DNA reads TGTGCCAGCAGTGAAAGGGACAGCCTCCCAGGGGAGACCCAGTACTTC. Protein sequence: CASSERDSLPGETQYF.

The CDR3 bases are TGCGCCAGCAGCCAAAGTCGGAGCACAGATACGCAGTATTTT. Translated: CASSQSRSTDTQYF. The chain is built from TRBV4-3 and TRBJ2-3; D gene unclear. Germline loops: CDR1 LGHNA, CDR2 YSLEER. Trimming removed 2 bases at V and 0 bases at J, with 6 bases between. The CDR3 is made up of 14 amino acids.

The chain employs TRBV19 and TRBJ2-7; 9 bases line up with TRBD2. This CDR3 is built from 13 residues. The trim removed 6 bases at V and 6 bases at J, leaving 6 bases unmatched. Germline V CDR1 and CDR2: LNHDA, SQIVND (reference sequence). CDR3 in DNA: TGTGCCAGTAGGCGGGGGGGAACTACCGAGCAGTACTTC. Residues: CASRRGGTTEQYF.

This rearrangement joins TRBV2 to TRBJ1-1; 7 bases are a match to TRBD1. Germline trimming cut 6 bases from V and 1 base from J; bases unmatched to any gene: 14. CDR1 is SNHLY and CDR2 is FYNNEI in the germline V gene. The CDR3 is 17 residues long. The CDR3 DNA sequence: TGTGCCAGCAGCGTACGACAGGGCGCGAGAAGGAACACTGAAGCTTTCTTT. Amino acids: CASSVRQGARRNTEAFF.

The V call is TRBV5-4, the J call TRBJ2-1; 9 bases align to TRBD1. Germline loops: CDR1 SGHNT, CDR2 YYREEE (reference sequence). With V trimmed by 2 bases and J by 7 bases, 7 bases remained unmatched. The CDR3 runs to 15 residues. CDR3 amino acids: CASSLGTGRWNEQFF. The CDR3 DNA reads TGTGCCAGCAGCTTAGGGACAGGGCGTTGGAATGAGCAGTTCTTC.

The V and J genes are TRBV7-2 and TRBJ2-1; D may be TRBD1 (6 bases). The germline V gene has CDR1 SGHTA and CDR2 FQGNSA. V lost 1 base, J lost 6 bases, and 13 bases lay in between. The CDR3 length is 15 residues. The chain's CDR3 is CASSLVGHKSNEQFF. CDR3 nucleotides: TGTGCCAGCAGCTTAGTGGGACATAAGTCCAATGAGCAGTTCTTC.

CDR3 nucleotides: TGTGCCAGCAGCCCCGGTAGACTAGCGGGCACAGATACGCAGTATTTT. Protein: CASSPGRLAGTDTQYF. V and J are TRBV7-2 and TRBJ2-3, with TRBD2 matching over 9 bases. The CDR3 spans 16 residues. V was clipped by 5 bases and J by 1 base; unmatched bases: 7. Germline CDR1 SGHTA, CDR2 FQGNSA.

The rearrangement joins TRBV27 to TRBJ1-2, with 9 positions matching TRBD1. Per the germline V gene, CDR1 is MNHEY and CDR2 is SMNVEV (reference sequence). The junction had 9 bases not matched to a gene; V was cut back by 6 bases and J by 4 bases. The CDR3 consists of 15 residues. CDR3 residues: CASSLGQGLGYGYTF. For the CDR3, the DNA is TGTGCCAGCAGCCTTGGACAGGGGTTGGGCTATGGCTACACCTTC.

The chain employs TRBV25-1 and TRBJ2-3; 11 bases map to TRBD1. Germline CDR1 and CDR2: MGHDK and SYGVNS. With 4 bases clipped from V and 2 bases from J, the junction kept 5 bases outside the gene matches. The CDR3 consists of 16 residues. The CDR3 bases are TGTGCCAGCAGTGCCGGGACAGGGGGATCCACAGATACGCAGTATTTT. Protein: CASSAGTGGSTDTQYF.

The rearrangement joins TRBV27 to TRBJ1-2; D gene unclear. The V end was cut by 4 bases, the J end by 2 bases, with 17 bases between. Looked up from germline, CDR1 is MNHEY and CDR2 is SMNVEV (reference sequence). The CDR3 is 16 residues long. DNA for the CDR3: TGTGCCAGCAGTTCGATTTACCTGACTCAGAACTATGGCTACACCTTC. As protein: CASSSIYLTQNYGYTF.